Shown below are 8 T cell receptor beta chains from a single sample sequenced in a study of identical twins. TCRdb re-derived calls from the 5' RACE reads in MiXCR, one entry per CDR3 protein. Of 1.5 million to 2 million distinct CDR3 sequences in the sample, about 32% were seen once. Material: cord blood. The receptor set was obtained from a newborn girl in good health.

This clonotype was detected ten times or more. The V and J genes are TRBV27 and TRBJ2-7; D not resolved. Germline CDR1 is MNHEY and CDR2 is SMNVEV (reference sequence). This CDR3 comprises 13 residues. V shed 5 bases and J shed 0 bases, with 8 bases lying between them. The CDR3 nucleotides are TGTGCCAGCAGTCCCCTTAGCTCCTACGAGCAGTACTTC. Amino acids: CASSPLSSYEQYF.

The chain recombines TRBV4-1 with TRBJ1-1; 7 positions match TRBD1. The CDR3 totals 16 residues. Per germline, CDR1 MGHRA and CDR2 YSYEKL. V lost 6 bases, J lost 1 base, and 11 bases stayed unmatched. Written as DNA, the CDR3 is TGCGCCAGCAGTTGGGGCAGGGGGGGATCGAACACTGAAGCTTTCTTT. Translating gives CASSWGRGGSNTEAFF.

CDR3 sequence: CASSLARGGNIEYF. The CDR3 DNA sequence: TGCGCCAGCAGCTTGGCCAGGGGGGGAAACATTGAGTACTTC. V and J are TRBV5-1 and TRBJ2-7; the D gene could be TRBD1 or TRBD2 (7 bases each). V was shortened by 0 bases and J by 11 bases, with 18 bases between the two germline ends. The germline V gene encodes CDR1 SGHRS and CDR2 YFSETQ. This CDR3 contains 14 residues. Looking up the rest from reference TRBV5-1 and TRBJ2-7 gives the full variable domain: KAGVTQTPRYLIKTRGQQVTLSCSPISGHRSVSWYQQTPGQGLQFLFEYFSETQRNKGNFPGRFSGRQFSNSRSEMNVSTLELGDSALYLCASSLARGGNIEYFGPGTRLTVT.

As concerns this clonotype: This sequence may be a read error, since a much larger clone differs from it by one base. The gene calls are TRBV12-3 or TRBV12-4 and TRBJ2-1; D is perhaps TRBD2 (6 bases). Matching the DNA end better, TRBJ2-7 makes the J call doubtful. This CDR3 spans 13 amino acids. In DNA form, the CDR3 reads TGTGCCAGCACCACGGGGGTCTACAATGAGCAGTACTTC. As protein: CASTTGVYNEQYF.

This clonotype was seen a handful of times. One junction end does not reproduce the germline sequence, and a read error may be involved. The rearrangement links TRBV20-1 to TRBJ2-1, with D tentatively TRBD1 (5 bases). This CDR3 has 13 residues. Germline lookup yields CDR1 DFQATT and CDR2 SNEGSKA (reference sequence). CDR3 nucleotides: TGCAGTGCGAACGGTGGGGCCTACAATGAGCCGTTCTTC. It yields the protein CSANGGAYNEPFF.

DNA for the CDR3: TGTGCCAGCAGTTACTCGATGGGTGGCGCAGGGGGTAACTATGGCTACACCTTC. Encoded protein: CASSYSMGGAGGNYGYTF. The chain combines TRBV6-5 with TRBJ1-2; 7 nucleotides match TRBD1. The V and J ends lost 0 bases and 1 base, in that order; junction bases with no gene match: 11. There are 18 residues in the CDR3. From germline, CDR1 is MNHEY and CDR2 SVGAGI.

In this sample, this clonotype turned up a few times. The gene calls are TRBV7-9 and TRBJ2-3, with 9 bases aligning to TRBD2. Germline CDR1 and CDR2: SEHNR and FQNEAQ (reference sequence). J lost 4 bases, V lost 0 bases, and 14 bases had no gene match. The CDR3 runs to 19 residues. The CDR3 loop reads CASSLAPQYSGRRADTQYF. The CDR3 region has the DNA TGTGCCAGCAGCTTAGCGCCCCAATATAGCGGGAGACGTGCAGATACGCAGTATTTT.

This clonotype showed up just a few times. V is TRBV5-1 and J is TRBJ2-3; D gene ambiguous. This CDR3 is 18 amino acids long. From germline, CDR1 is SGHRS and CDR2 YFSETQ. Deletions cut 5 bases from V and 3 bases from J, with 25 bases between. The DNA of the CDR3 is TGCGCCAGCAGGACGACGTGGGCCAACTACCCCGGAACAGATACGCAGTATTTT. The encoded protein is CASRTTWANYPGTDTQYF.